This record looks at one T cell receptor (beta chain) sequence and its context. The target of this receptor is not known. The sample holds no much larger clone one base away, and base qualities are not on file. Genomic DNA was extracted from sorted cells for sequencing of the TCRbeta CDR3 region. TCRbeta CDR3 regions were sequenced using the immunoSEQ Assay. TCRdb carries this immuneACCESS record with in-frame sequences only. Its versions omit some clonotypes, under half of them owing to an unresolved V gene in the studies checked, with the rest unexplained. This sample lists roughly 38,000 clones; about four fifths were detected once. The ten top clones hold roughly 2% of the sample. This specimen comes from a study of OX40 agonist ivuxolimab in advanced cancers. Broadly, across the study: Ivuxolimab was a fully human IgG2 agonistic monoclonal antibody targeting the costimulatory receptor OX40 (CD134). Intravenous ivuxolimab was administered to patients every 2 weeks at six dose levels: 0.01, 0.1, 0.3, 1.5, 3 and 10 mg/kg. Of the 50 to 55 patients in dose escalation, about 20 had hepatocellular carcinoma, approximately 15 had melanoma, 9 had renal cell carcinoma and 9 had head and neck cancer. In the dose-escalation cohort, approximately 82% of patients were male, and the mean age was roughly 56 years with a range of 23 to 79. Patients were allowed to have had prior anti-PD-1, anti-PD-L1 or anti-CTLA-4 therapy, and around 41% of the dose-escalation patients had previously received checkpoint inhibitors. Three dose-escalation patients achieved partial responses, one with hepatocellular carcinoma and two with cutaneous melanoma. The point of sequencing TCRbeta in the periphery was to test whether ivuxolimab changed TCR sequence diversity and drove clonal T-cell expansion. The monotherapy dose-escalation portion (N ≈ 52 patients) of the phase I ivuxolimab trial is reported in the paper.

Patients with autoimmune disease history or receiving systemic immunosuppression were excluded from the trial. Peripheral blood for TCR sequencing was collected from all dose cohorts at baseline, on cycle 4 day 1, and on cycle 7 day 1. Samples were obtained from an open-label, multicenter, first-in-human phase I dose-escalation trial of ivuxolimab. Adults with locally advanced or metastatic melanoma, renal cell, hepatocellular, or head and neck squamous cell carcinoma were enrolled in the trial. Before TCR sequencing, CD4+ T cells and CD8+ T cells were sorted from peripheral blood as separate populations. The CDR3 numbers 15 residues from cysteine through phenylalanine. The retained sequence is limited to the CDR3, 45 bases, with the frame set at the first base. The germline V gene (reference sequence) specifies SEHNR as CDR1 and FQNEAQ as CDR2. V loses 3 bases, J loses 1 base, and the germline ends lie 12 bases apart.

What the work shows at the level of the full study, not this receptor alone: The antigen specificity of the peripheral T cells that underwent clonal expansion was not determined. Clonal expansion of both CD4+ and CD8+ blood T cells was observed from baseline to week 6 at doses 0.1 to 3.0 mg/kg. In partial responders in the 0.1-3.0 mg/kg groups, normalized peripheral clonal expansion was found to be among the lowest, especially among CD8+ T cells. Low levels of normalized T-cell clonal expansion were also shown by some nonresponding patients. After ivuxolimab, expanded clones were on average more numerous among CD8+ T cells than among CD4+ T cells.

The V and J genes are TRBV7-9 and TRBJ2-5; the D gene cannot be resolved beyond TRBD1 or TRBD2, each matching 5 bases. The sequencing used CD4+ or CD8+ T cells sorted from blood, collected in a trial of the OX40 agonist ivuxolimab. This TCR was sampled from an adult with an advanced solid tumor such as melanoma, head and neck, liver or kidney cancer. The DNA reads as follows: TGTGCCAGCAGCTTTGGGGGACCGAGCCAAGAGACCCAGTACTTC. Translation gives CASSFGGPSQETQYF.